These 15 T cell receptor beta chains originate from one sample sequenced in a study of neurological immune-mediated disorders. TCRdb re-called the 5' RACE reads with MiXCR, one entry per CDR3 protein. Of 100,000 to 150,000 distinct CDR3 sequences in the sample, roughly 3.4% are singletons; the top ten hold over 1%. The sequencing sample was made of PBMCs. The source is a woman in her twenties or thirties with multiple sclerosis.

This clonotype showed up many times. The gene calls are TRBV4-3 and TRBJ2-1, with TRBD2 identical over 12 bases. V dropped 1 base and J dropped 9; count of bases not matched to a gene: 7. This CDR3 comprises 16 residues. CDR1 and CDR2 from the germline V gene are LGHNA and YSLEER. The DNA for the CDR3 is TGCGCCAGCAGCCAAGGAGGACTAGCGGGGCCCAGTGAGCAGTTCTTC. Protein sequence: CASSQGGLAGPSEQFF.

This clonotype was seen at least ten times. V and J are TRBV5-1 and TRBJ1-1; D is possibly TRBD1 (5 bases). The CDR3 loop spans 12 amino acids. Germline CDR1 reads SGHRS; CDR2 reads YFSETQ. V lost 4 bases to trimming and J lost 4 bases, with 8 bases between them. This chain's CDR3 is CASSAGPTEAFF. CDR3 nucleotide sequence: TGCGCCAGCAGCGCGGGACCCACTGAAGCTTTCTTT.

This clonotype showed up many times. The chain carries TRBV9 and TRBJ2-7; a possible D gene is TRBD1 (5 bases). Germline V CDR1 and CDR2: SGDLS, YYNGEE. This CDR3 spans 14 amino acids. Trimming cost V 0 bases and J 2 bases, with 9 bases left between them. CDR3 region: CASSVDARAYEQYF. Written as DNA, the CDR3 is TGTGCCAGCAGCGTAGACGCCAGGGCCTACGAGCAGTACTTC. The full variable domain, its missing parts supplied by reference TRBV9 and TRBJ2-7, is DSGVTQTPKHLITATGQRVTLRCSPRSGDLSVYWYQQSLDQGLQFLIQYYNGEERAKGNILERFSAQQFPDLHSELNLSSLELGDSALYFCASSVDARAYEQYFGPGTRLTVT.

This clonotype was counted many times. The gene calls are TRBV5-4 and TRBJ1-2, with D possibly matching TRBD1 (6 bases). In germline, CDR1 is SGHNT, CDR2 YYREEE (reference sequence). The length of the CDR3 is 13 residues. The V gene lost 0 bases and the J gene lost 4 bases, with 7 bases spanning the gap. The CDR3 sequence: CASSLAGVYGYTF. The CDR3, as DNA: TGTGCCAGCAGCTTGGCAGGGGTCTATGGCTACACCTTC.

In regard to this clonotype: A read error may be the cause here, since a much bigger clone is one base away. This chain joins TRBV5-1 and TRBJ1-1; D not certain. CDR3 length equals 14 residues. The germline V gene has CDR1 SGHRS and CDR2 YFSETQ. CDR3 sequence (DNA): TGCGCCAACAGCTTGGCGGGTAGGGACACTGAAGCTTTCTTT. Its protein is CANSLAGRDTEAFF.

The rearrangement links TRBV4-1 to TRBJ1-2; D unresolved. V lost 4 bases and J lost 0, with 12 bases in between. The germline CDR1 and CDR2 sequences are MGHRA and YSYEKL. This CDR3 contains 15 residues. The CDR3 coding sequence is TGCGCCAGCAGCCCGCGAGAGGCTTCTAACTATGGCTACACCTTC. The encoded protein is CASSPREASNYGYTF.

This clonotype has at least ten counts. The genes are TRBV12-3 or TRBV12-4 and TRBJ1-1; TRBD1 matches 10 bases. This CDR3 has 15 amino acids. Unmatched junction bases numbered 8, after V lost 5 bases and J lost 5 bases. CDR3 nucleotide sequence: TGTGCCAGCAGTCCCGTGGACAGGGGGACGACTGAAGCTTTCTTT. Its translation: CASSPVDRGTTEAFF.

This clonotype has ten or more counts. The J gene is TRBJ1-4, the V gene TRBV12-3 or TRBV12-4; a weak D match, TRBD1 (6 bases). The CDR3 runs to 13 residues. V was cut by 3 bases and J by 8 bases, with 10 bases left in between. The DNA for the CDR3 is TGTGCCAGCAGTTTCAGGGGCGAAGAAAAACTGTTTTTT. Translation gives CASSFRGEEKLFF.

The table lists this clonotype with many counts. The gene calls are TRBV6-5 and TRBJ2-1; D possibly corresponds to TRBD1 (5 bases). The V gene's germline CDR1 is MNHEY and CDR2 SVGAGI. V lost 4 bases and J 3 bases, leaving 10 bases between the germline ends. The CDR3 is 14 residues long. The CDR3 here is CASSLKGNYNEQFF. In nucleotides, the CDR3 is TGTGCCAGCAGTTTAAAGGGGAACTACAATGAGCAGTTCTTC.

Many counts were recorded for this clonotype. This sequence joins TRBV11-2 and TRBJ2-7; 10 bases align to TRBD1. This CDR3 comprises 14 residues. Germline trimming cut 4 bases from V and 6 bases from J; bases unmatched to any gene: 6. CDR1 is SGHAT and CDR2 is FQNNGV in the germline V gene. In DNA form, the CDR3 reads TGTGCCAGCAGCTCCTCCGGGACAGGGGCCGAGCAGTACTTC. The encoded protein is CASSSSGTGAEQYF.

This clonotype was found many times. The chain joins TRBV7-6 to TRBJ2-1; a possible D gene is TRBD2 (6 bases). This CDR3 comprises 15 residues. V was clipped by 0 bases and J by 15 bases, with 21 bases between them. Germline V gene sequence: CDR1 SGHVS, CDR2 FNYEAQ. Here the CDR3 DNA reads TGTGCCAGCAGCTTAGCGGGATTGAAGTTTTCGGGACTGTTCTTC. It codes for CASSLAGLKFSGLFF.

On this clonotype itself: A much larger clone sits a single nucleotide away, making a read error possible. The CDR3 DNA is TGTGCCAGCAGCTCTATAGGAAAAGCTTTCTTT. Its protein product is CASSSIGKAFF. This chain connects TRBV7-9 to TRBJ1-1; no reliable D call. The CDR3 contains 11 residues. V was shortened by 4 bases and J by 9 bases, with 9 bases between the two germline ends. CDR1 SEHNR and CDR2 FQNEAQ come from the germline V gene (reference sequence).

This clonotype appeared many times. J is TRBJ1-2 and V is TRBV4-2; D call uncertain. The ends were cut back, 0 bases at V and 4 bases at J, with 3 bases in the middle. CDR3 length: 12 amino acids. The germline CDR1 and CDR2 sequences are LGHNA and YNFKEQ. The CDR3 sequence: CASSQDAYGYTF. The CDR3 nucleotides read TGTGCCAGCAGCCAAGATGCCTATGGCTACACCTTC.

Only a few counts were recorded for this clonotype. The chain is built from TRBV7-2 and TRBJ2-3, with D uncertain. V lost 5 bases and J lost 8, with 14 bases in between. The CDR3 extends over 13 amino acids. Looked up from germline, CDR1 is SGHTA and CDR2 is FQGNSA. The CDR3 DNA reads as TGTGCCAGCAGCCCTGCTCAAGATGGTACGCAGTATTTT. Translation: CASSPAQDGTQYF. Full variable domain (missing parts from reference TRBV7-2 and TRBJ2-3): GAGVSQSPSNKVTEKGKDVELRCDPISGHTALYWYRQSLGQGLEFLIYFQGNSAPDKSGLPSDRFSAERTGGSVSTLTIQRTQQEDSAVYLCASSPAQDGTQYFGPGTRLTVL.

Ten or more counts support this clonotype. The rearrangement joins TRBV20-1 to TRBJ2-7; D perhaps matches TRBD1 (6 bases). The germline V gene encodes CDR1 DFQATT and CDR2 SNEGSKA (reference sequence). The CDR3 spans 13 residues. V was clipped by 6 bases and J by 3 bases, with 15 bases between them. The DNA of the CDR3 is TGCAGTGCAGCCCGGGCCAGGGGCTACGAGCAGTACTTC. Its protein is CSAARARGYEQYF.